These 2 T cell receptor beta chains share one sample of origin, sequenced in a study of prognosis after radiotherapy for stage I lung cancer. CDR3 of TCR beta was amplified from genomic DNA via a two-round multiplex PCR. Round one of PCR was performed, and it used primers specific to each TRBV and TRBJ gene. Each CDR3 protein gets one entry after TCRdb re-called the multiplex PCR reads with MiXCR. The profile shows about 26,000 distinct CDR3 sequences, about 41% of them singletons. Sequences were derived from PBMCs, sampled before or after stereotactic body radiation therapy (not recorded which). These receptors were taken from a donor over 45 with non-small cell lung cancer.

The chain carries TRBV20-1 and TRBJ1-5; no clear D gene. Germline V gene sequence: CDR1 DFQATT, CDR2 SNEGSKA (reference sequence). The V end lost 0 bases, the J end lost 3 bases, and 9 bases lay between the germline ends. The CDR3 is made up of 14 amino acids. CDR3 region: CSAREGIDNQPQHF. For the CDR3, the DNA is TGCAGTGCTAGAGAGGGAATCGACAATCAGCCCCAGCATTTT.

This clonotype was seen once. This rearrangement joins TRBV6-1 to TRBJ1-1, with D tentatively TRBD1 (5 bases). There are 13 residues in the CDR3. Per germline, CDR1 MNHNS and CDR2 SASEGT. Trimming stripped 5 bases from V and 8 bases from J, with 15 bases between. The DNA for the CDR3 is TGTGCCAGCAGTACACAGGAGTCTGCAGAAGCTTTCTTT. Its protein product is CASSTQESAEAFF.